This TCR beta chain was sequenced in a study of cytomegalovirus exposure and HLA in healthy donors. In the PCR, 60 Vbeta and 13 Jbeta primers were used. Clones were read by immunoSEQ multiplex PCR, and TCRdb kept only the in-frame ones, dropping some. The sample yields some 180,000 clones, over 70% seen once. This CDR3 has 14 amino acids. Trimming took 1 base from V and 4 from J, leaving 12 bases between them. CDR1 and CDR2 (germline): SGHNT, YYREEE (reference sequence). Sequencing was carried out using PBMCs. The chain carries TRBV5-4 and TRBJ2-7; TRBD1 might be the D (8 bases). The clonotype comes from a woman aged 55 to 70 in good health and CMV-seropositive. The CDR3 sequence: CASSLLQGGYEQYF. The DNA of the CDR3 is TGTGCCAGCAGCTTGTTACAGGGGGGGTACGAGCAGTACTTC.